One TCR beta chain is described in this entry. These data belong to a study of breast tumors, draining lymph nodes, adjacent tissues. A single record per CDR3 protein comes from TCRdb applying MiXCR to the multiplex PCR reads. Of some 65,000 distinct CDR3 sequences listed, around two fifths are singletons. The receptor was isolated from a female donor with breast cancer. Some clones in this sample may be carry-over from other donors' samples. Specimen: breast tumor tissue.

CDR3 region: CASSLGSGSGYTF. CDR3 bases: TGTGCCAGCAGCTTAGGGTCGGGGTCCGGCTACACCTTC. V is TRBV11-2 and J is TRBJ1-2; D ambiguous. This CDR3 comprises 13 residues. V lost 1 base, J lost 8 bases, and 11 bases lay in between. Per germline, CDR1 SGHAT and CDR2 FQNNGV.